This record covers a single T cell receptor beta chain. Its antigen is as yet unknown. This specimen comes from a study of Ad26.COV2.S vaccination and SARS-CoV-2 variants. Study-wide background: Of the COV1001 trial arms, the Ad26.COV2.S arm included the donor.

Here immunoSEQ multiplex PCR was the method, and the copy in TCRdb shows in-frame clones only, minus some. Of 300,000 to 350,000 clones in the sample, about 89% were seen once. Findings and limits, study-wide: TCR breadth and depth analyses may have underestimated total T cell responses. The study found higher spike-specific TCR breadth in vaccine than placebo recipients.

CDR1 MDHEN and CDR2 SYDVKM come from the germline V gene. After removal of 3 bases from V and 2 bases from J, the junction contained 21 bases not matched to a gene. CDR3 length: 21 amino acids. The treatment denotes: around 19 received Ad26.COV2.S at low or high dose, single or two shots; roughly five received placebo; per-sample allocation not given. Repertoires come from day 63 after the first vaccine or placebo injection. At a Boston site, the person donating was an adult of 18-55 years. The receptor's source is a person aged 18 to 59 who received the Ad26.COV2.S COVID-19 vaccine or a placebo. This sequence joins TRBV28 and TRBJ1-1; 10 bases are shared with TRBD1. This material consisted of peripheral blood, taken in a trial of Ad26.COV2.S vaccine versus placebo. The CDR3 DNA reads TGTGCCAGCAGTTTTCCCTGGGACAGGGGCGACGGATTGGATCGAAACACTGAAGCTTTCTTT. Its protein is CASSFPWDRGDGLDRNTEAFF.